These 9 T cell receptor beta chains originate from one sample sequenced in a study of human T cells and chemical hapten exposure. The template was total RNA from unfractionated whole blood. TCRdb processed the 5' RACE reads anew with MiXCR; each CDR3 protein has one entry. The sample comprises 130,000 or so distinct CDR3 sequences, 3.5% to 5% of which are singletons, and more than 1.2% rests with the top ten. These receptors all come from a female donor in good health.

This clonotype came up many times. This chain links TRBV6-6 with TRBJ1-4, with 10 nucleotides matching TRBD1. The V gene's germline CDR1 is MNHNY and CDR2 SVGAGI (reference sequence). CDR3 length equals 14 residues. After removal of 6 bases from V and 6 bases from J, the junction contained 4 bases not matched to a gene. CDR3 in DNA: TGTGCCAGCAGCCGTGGACAGGGGGATGAAAAACTGTTTTTT. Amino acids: CASSRGQGDEKLFF.

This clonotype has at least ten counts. This CDR3 reads CASSPRSGTEAFF. As DNA, the CDR3 is TGTGCCAGCAGCCCAAGGAGTGGAACTGAAGCTTTCTTT. The rearrangement uses TRBV3-1 and TRBJ1-1, with D unclear. This CDR3 region has 13 residues. V was shortened by 4 bases and J by 5 bases, with 11 bases between the two germline ends. Germline V gene lookup returns CDR1 LGHDT and CDR2 YNNKEL (reference sequence).

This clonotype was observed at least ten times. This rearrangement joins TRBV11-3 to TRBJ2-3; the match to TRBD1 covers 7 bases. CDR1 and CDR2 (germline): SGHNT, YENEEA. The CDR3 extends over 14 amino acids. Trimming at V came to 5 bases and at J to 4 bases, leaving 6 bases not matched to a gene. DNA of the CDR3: TGTGCCAGCAGCGAGGGCAGGGGGTCAGATACGCAGTATTTT. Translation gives CASSEGRGSDTQYF.

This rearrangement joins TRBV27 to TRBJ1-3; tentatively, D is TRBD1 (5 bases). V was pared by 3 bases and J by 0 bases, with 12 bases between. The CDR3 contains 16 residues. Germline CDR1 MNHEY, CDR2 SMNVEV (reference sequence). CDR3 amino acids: CASSFAGPSSGNTIYF. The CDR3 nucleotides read TGTGCCAGCAGTTTCGCAGGGCCCAGCTCTGGAAACACCATATATTTT.

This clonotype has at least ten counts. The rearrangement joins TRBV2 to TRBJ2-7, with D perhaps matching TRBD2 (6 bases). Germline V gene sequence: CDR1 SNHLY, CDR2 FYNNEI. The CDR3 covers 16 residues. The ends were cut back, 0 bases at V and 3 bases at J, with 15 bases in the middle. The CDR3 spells CASSEAAGRGLYEQYF. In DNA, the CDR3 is TGTGCCAGCAGTGAAGCGGCGGGGCGGGGTCTCTACGAGCAGTACTTC.

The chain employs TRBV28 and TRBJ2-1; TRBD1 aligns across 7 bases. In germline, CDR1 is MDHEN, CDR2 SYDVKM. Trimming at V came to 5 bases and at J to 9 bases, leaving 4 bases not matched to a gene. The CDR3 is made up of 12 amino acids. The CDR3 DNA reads TGTGCCAGCAGTCGACAGGGTGGTGAGCAGTTCTTC. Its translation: CASSRQGGEQFF.

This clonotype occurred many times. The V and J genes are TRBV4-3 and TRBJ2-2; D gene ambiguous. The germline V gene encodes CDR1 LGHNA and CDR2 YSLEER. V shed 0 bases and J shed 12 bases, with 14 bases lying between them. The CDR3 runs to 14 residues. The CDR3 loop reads CASSQDGPKGKLFF. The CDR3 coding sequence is TGCGCCAGCAGCCAAGATGGGCCAAAAGGGAAGCTGTTTTTT.

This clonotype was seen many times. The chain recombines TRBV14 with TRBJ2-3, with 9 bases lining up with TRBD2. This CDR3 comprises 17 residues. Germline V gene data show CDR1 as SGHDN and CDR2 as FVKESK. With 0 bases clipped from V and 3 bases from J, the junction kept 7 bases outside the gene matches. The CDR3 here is CASSQDRRGGRTDTQYF. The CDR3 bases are TGTGCCAGCAGCCAAGATAGGCGGGGGGGCAGAACAGATACGCAGTATTTT.

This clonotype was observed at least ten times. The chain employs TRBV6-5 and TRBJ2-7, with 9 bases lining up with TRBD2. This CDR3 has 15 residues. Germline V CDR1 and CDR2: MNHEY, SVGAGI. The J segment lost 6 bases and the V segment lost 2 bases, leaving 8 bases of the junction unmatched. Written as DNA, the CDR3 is TGTGCCAGCAGTTACGGGCGGGGGGGCTCCACCGAGCAGTACTTC. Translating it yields CASSYGRGGSTEQYF.